The present entry profiles one T cell receptor beta chain with its context. Measured with immunoSEQ multiplex PCR; TCRdb has only the in-frame clones, and not every one. This table holds around 70,000 clones, over 75% found once. Trimming took 2 bases from V and 5 from J, leaving 15 bases between them. There are 15 residues in the CDR3. CDR1 and CDR2 (germline): MNHNY, SVGAGI (reference sequence). This entry belongs to a study of control samples from healthy donors and cancer patients. V gene TRBV6-6 combines with J gene TRBJ1-1; no reliable D call. The source is a woman aged 50 to 65 with head and neck cancer. What was sequenced was PBMCs. The CDR3 spells CASSYGGGGKTEAFF. The CDR3 bases are TGTGCCAGCAGTTACGGCGGAGGAGGGAAGACTGAAGCTTTCTTT.